This T cell receptor beta chain was sequenced in a study of OX40 agonist ivuxolimab in advanced cancers. As for the study in general: With ivuxolimab, an agonistic anti-OX40 (CD134) antibody, patients were treated. Partial responses occurred in Three dose-escalation patients, one with hepatocellular carcinoma and two with cutaneous melanoma. The study's findings and limits: Both blood CD4+ and CD8+ T cells showed clonal growth by week 6 at 0.1 to 3.0 mg/kg.

Germline assignment: CDR1 SGHNT and CDR2 YYREEE (reference sequence). The junction had 5 bases not matched to a gene; V was cut back by 3 bases and J by 4 bases. The length of the CDR3 is 15 residues. Sequenced by immunoSEQ multiplex PCR; TCRdb stores in-frame clones only, minus some. The sample yields tens of thousands of clones, about four fifths seen once. With regard to this clone: Its target is unknown.

This TCR derives from an adult with an advanced solid tumor such as melanoma, head and neck, liver or kidney cancer. V is TRBV5-4 and J is TRBJ2-1; TRBD1 agrees at 9 bases. Specimen: CD4+ or CD8+ T cells sorted from blood, collected in a trial of the OX40 agonist ivuxolimab. CDR3 loop: CASSSGQGKYNEQFF. As DNA, the CDR3 is TGTGCCAGCAGCTCGGGACAGGGAAAGTACAATGAGCAGTTCTTC.